The clone carrying this TCR beta chain was found many times. Its antigen is not known. CDR1 and CDR2 (germline): SGHRS, YFSETQ. This CDR3 has 14 amino acids. Trimming pared 1 base from V and 5 bases from J, leaving 10 bases between. The data derive from a study of T-cell reconstitution after alpha-beta-depleted transplantation in children. Preparation of the TCRbeta library was carried out with unique molecular identifiers. TCRdb processed the PCR reads anew with MiXCR; each CDR3 protein has one entry. The table shows 750,000 to 950,000 distinct CDR3 sequences, with 16% occurring only once. Overall study findings and caveats: Diversity of TCRbeta at day 60 was high in some patients, arising from surviving recipient T cells and thymic progenitors. Reportedly, alpha-beta T cells present about two months post-transplant originated from several hundred expanded clones of graft origin. T-cell counts and diversity at one year following transplant were attributed mainly to newly produced T cells.

The TCR originated in a male patient between 5 and 17 years old who had a stem cell transplant for acute lymphoblastic leukemia, so the T cells may come from the graft donor. The sequencing used PBMCs, mostly from graft donor cells, collected 360 days after TCRalphabeta/CD19-depleted stem cell transplant. V is TRBV5-1 and J is TRBJ2-1, with D maybe TRBD2 (5 bases). The CDR3 DNA sequence: TGCGCCAGCAGCTTGATCCAGACTAACAATGAGCAGTTCTTC. Translated: CASSLIQTNNEQFF.